The following is a T cell receptor beta chain sequence with its context. The protocol was immunoSEQ multiplex PCR, while the TCRdb copy is restricted to in-frame clones and leaves out a portion. The sample gives fewer than 700,000 clones, around 90% of which show up once; roughly 8% is in the top ten. The germline V gene has CDR1 MDHEN and CDR2 SYDVKM. Deletions cut 3 bases from V and 7 bases from J, with 16 bases between. The CDR3 is 15 residues long. This sample is part of a study of blood T cell repertoires in COVID-19. Whole-study context: Both acute and convalescent COVID-19 samples were obtained from the United States, Italy and Spain. PBMCs, B-cell-depleted T cells, or T cells provided the cDNA or gDNA that made up the material.

The sample consisted of peripheral blood. The rearrangement links TRBV28 to TRBJ1-5; D may be TRBD1 (5 bases). This TCR was sampled from a woman in her forties or fifties with COVID-19, enrolled during active disease. Here the CDR3 DNA reads TGTGCCAGCAGTTTTGAGAGGCGGGGGACGCAGCCCCAGCATTTT. It yields the protein CASSFERRGTQPQHF.